This T cell receptor (beta chain) appears in the sequencing data of a study of shared clonotypes between healthy human individuals. Trimming took 0 bases from V and 4 from J, leaving 6 bases between them. The CDR3 has 13 residues. Looked up from germline, CDR1 is SGHTA and CDR2 is FQGTGA. Measured with immunoSEQ multiplex PCR; TCRdb has only the in-frame clones, and not every one. The data contain about 2.4 million clones, over 85% of them seen just once; the ten biggest clones take up 0.36%. The study separated CD4+ cells into CD45RA+ naive and CD45RA-negative memory subsets. The origin of this receptor is a young man in good health. Some clones in this sample may be carry-over from other donors' samples. The sequencing sample was made of naive CD4+ T cells from PBMCs. Specified subset: CD45RA+ positively selected. The chain combines TRBV7-3 with TRBJ2-5, with D perhaps assigned TRBD1 or TRBD2 (5 bases each). The CDR3 reads CASSLTGTETQYF. The CDR3 bases are TGTGCCAGCAGCTTAACAGGGACAGAGACCCAGTACTTC.